These T cell receptor beta chains were read from a single sample in a study of CD8+CD57+ T cells in acquired aplastic anemia. In TCRdb, the reads were re-called with MiXCR into one record per CDR3 protein. The sample has around 130,000 distinct CDR3 sequences, 58% seen once. Material for sequencing was sorted CD4+, CD8+, or CD8+CD57+ T cells (not recorded which) from PBMCs. The receptors were gathered from a human donor with aplastic anemia. CDR3s include the opening cysteine and the closing phenylalanine or tryptophan. Each record gives: V gene, D gene, J gene, clone size, CDR3 DNA, CDR3 protein. The D gene is left open where the match is weak. A row's size may be missing; if present it is once, few, many or a size class.

TRBV12-3/TRBV12-4,.,TRBJ2-7,few,TGTGCCAGCAGTGGAGGTTTCTCCTACGAGCAGTACTTC,CASSGGFSYEQYF
TRBV27,.,TRBJ2-7,many,TGTGCCAGCAGTTTATCAGGCGGGGAGCAGTACTTC,CASSLSGGEQYF
TRBV7-6,.,TRBJ1-5,few,TGTGCCAGCAGCTTGGGTTCAGCTCAGCCCCAGCATTTT,CASSLGSAQPQHF
TRBV29-1,TRBD2,TRBJ2-2,.,TGCAGCGTTGCGAGAGGGGAGGGCGGGGAGCTGTTTTTT,CSVARGEGGELFF
TRBV6-4,.,TRBJ1-2,.,TGTGCCAGCAGATACGGGGTATCTGGCTACACCTTC,CASRYGVSGYTF
TRBV12-3/TRBV12-4,TRBD2,TRBJ2-1,few,TGTGCCAGCAGTTTCGGGACTAGCGGGGGGGGAGATACGCAGTTCTTC,CASSFGTSGGGDTQFF
TRBV2,.,TRBJ1-6,few,TGTGCCAGCAGGATACAGGGTTCACCCCTCCACTTT,CASRIQGSPLHF
TRBV27,.,TRBJ2-3,.,TGTGCCAGCAGTTGGGAGCGCACAGATACGCAGTATTTT,CASSWERTDTQYF
TRBV9,.,TRBJ2-1,.,TGTGCCAGCAGCGTAGGTGACAATGAGCAGTTCTTC,CASSVGDNEQFF
TRBV20-1,.,TRBJ1-1,.,TGCAGTGCTAGCGGACACTCTAGAAACACTGAAGCTTTCTTT,CSASGHSRNTEAFF
TRBV15,TRBD2,TRBJ2-1,.,TGTGCCACCACACCCGGGGTGGCTAGCGGGGGGCATGAGCAGTTCTTC,CATTPGVASGGHEQFF
TRBV7-3,.,TRBJ1-2,few,TGTGCCAGCAGCTTAACGTTTAACGGCTACACCTTC,CASSLTFNGYTF
TRBV20-1,.,TRBJ2-1,once,TGCAGTGCTAGTCGCATAGCTCAGTTCTTC,CSASRIAQFF
TRBV7-2,TRBD1,TRBJ2-7,.,TGTGCCAGCAGCTTATGCTCGGGACAGGGATACGAGCAGTACTTC,CASSLCSGQGYEQYF
TRBV2,TRBD1,TRBJ1-2,.,TGTGCCAGCACTAGGACAGGGGGCCCCGATGGCTACACCTTC,CASTRTGGPDGYTF
TRBV27,.,TRBJ2-5,many,TGTGCCAGCAGTTTTACGGAGACCCAGTACTTC,CASSFTETQYF
TRBV7-9,.,TRBJ2-7,.,TGTGCCAGCAGCACCCAGGACGAGCAGTACTTC,CASSTQDEQYF
TRBV20-1,TRBD1,TRBJ1-6,.,TGCAGTGCTCACGGGACAGTTAATTCACCCCTCCACTTT,CSAHGTVNSPLHF
TRBV2,.,TRBJ1-6,.,TGTGCCAGAAGGCAGGGTTGGTCACCCCTCCACTTT,CARRQGWSPLHF
TRBV7-9,.,TRBJ2-7,few,TGTGCCAGCAGCTTATTCCACGGGGAACACGAGCAGTACTTC,CASSLFHGEHEQYF
TRBV20-1,.,TRBJ2-4,many,TGCAGTGCTAGAGATCTGGAAGAGGCCAAAAACATTCAGTACTTC,CSARDLEEAKNIQYF
TRBV30,.,TRBJ1-1,few,TGTGCCTGGATCCCGGGCACGGGTGATTCCGCTGAAGCTTTCTTT,CAWIPGTGDSAEAFF
TRBV29-1,TRBD1,TRBJ1-1,few,TGCAGCGTTGAAGCTACGGTACAGGGGTGGGCAGAAGCTTTCTTT,CSVEATVQGWAEAFF
TRBV7-2,.,TRBJ2-4,few,TGTGCCAGCCGGACTGGGGTATTAGCCAAAAACATTCAGTACTTC,CASRTGVLAKNIQYF
TRBV2,.,TRBJ1-3,.,TGTGCCGGCTCGTTCGCCAGTGGAAACACCATATATTTT,CAGSFASGNTIYF
TRBV25-1,.,TRBJ1-2,.,TGTGCCAGCAGTGAGGCGTTAGGAGACATTGGAAATGGCTACACCTTC,CASSEALGDIGNGYTF
TRBV10-2,TRBD1,TRBJ1-1,.,TGCGCCAGCAGGGCCGACAGGGTCATTAACACTGAAGCTTTCTTT,CASRADRVINTEAFF
TRBV25-1,TRBD1,TRBJ1-1,.,TGTGCCAGCATATCCCTTCGGACAGGGGGCTGGACTGAAGCTTTCTTT,CASISLRTGGWTEAFF
TRBV7-3,.,TRBJ1-1,many,TGTGCCAGCAGCTATTTAAGGGGAAGAAGGGAAAACACTGAAGCTTTCTTT,CASSYLRGRRENTEAFF
TRBV6-1,TRBD1,TRBJ1-2,.,TGTGCCAGCAGTGTTGGGGACAGGGTTGGTCATGGCTACACCTTC,CASSVGDRVGHGYTF
TRBV10-1,.,TRBJ2-2,.,TGCGCCAGCAGTGAGTCCAGGCTCCACACCGGGGAGCTGTTTTTT,CASSESRLHTGELFF
TRBV19,.,TRBJ1-3,many,TGTGCCAGTAGTATAGCAGGGAATTCTGGAAACACCATATATTTT,CASSIAGNSGNTIYF
TRBV5-6,.,TRBJ2-1,few,TGTGCCAGCATCTTGTCGGGGGTTTCCTACAATGAGCAGTTCTTC,CASILSGVSYNEQFF
TRBV27,.,TRBJ1-5,.,TGTGCCAGCAGTTTCAGCAATCAGCCCCAGCATTTT,CASSFSNQPQHF
TRBV19,.,TRBJ2-7,.,TGTGCCAGTAGCACCACTAGTAGGAACGAGCAGTACTTC,CASSTTSRNEQYF
TRBV6-5,.,TRBJ2-1,many,TGTGCCAGCAGTCGGGCCCCGGGTGGAAATGAGCAGTTCTTC,CASSRAPGGNEQFF
TRBV28,.,TRBJ2-7,.,TGTGCCAGCAGTTTCCCAGGAACACTATGGGCCTCCTACGAGCAGTACTTC,CASSFPGTLWASYEQYF
TRBV29-1,TRBD1,TRBJ2-7,.,TGCAGCGCCTGGGACAGACTTTCCTACGAGCAGTACTTC,CSAWDRLSYEQYF
TRBV28,.,TRBJ2-5,many,TGTGCCAGCAGTTTTTCGGCCCAAGAGACCCAGTACTTC,CASSFSAQETQYF
TRBV19,.,TRBJ2-2,few,TGTGCCAGTATTGGTGCAGGAACGAACACCGGGGAGCTGTTTTTT,CASIGAGTNTGELFF
TRBV15,TRBD2,TRBJ2-7,few,TGTGCCACCAGCAGAACGACTAGCGGGATCTCCTACGAGCAGTACTTC,CATSRTTSGISYEQYF
TRBV6-1,TRBD2,TRBJ2-1,many,TGTGCCAGCAGTGGAGCGGGACTAGAGGAGTTCTTC,CASSGAGLEEFF
TRBV7-2,TRBD1,TRBJ1-2,.,TGTGCCAGCAGCCCAGAGGGACAGAGAAACTATGGCTACACCTTC,CASSPEGQRNYGYTF
TRBV19,.,TRBJ1-1,.,TGTGCCAGTAGTAAGGACGCAATGAACACTGAAGCTTTCTTT,CASSKDAMNTEAFF
TRBV7-2,TRBD2,TRBJ2-3,.,TGTGCCAGCAGCCCGGGACTAGGTGCAGATACGCAGTATTTT,CASSPGLGADTQYF
TRBV11-2,.,TRBJ1-6,.,TGTGCCAACAGCTCCAAGTTGGGCAGGGGTGCCCTAGATAATTCACCCCTCCACTTT,CANSSKLGRGALDNSPLHF